The 3 T cell receptor beta chains in this list originate from one sample, sequenced in a study of CD8 T cells in cerebrospinal fluid in Alzheimer's disease. For each CDR3 protein, TCRdb gives one entry from its re-call of the 10x single-cell sequencing reads, without DNA. The data show 1,500 to 2,000 distinct CDR3 sequences, and the top ten clones hold roughly 6.4%. The source material was cerebrospinal fluid. The source of these receptors is a human donor in good health.

This clonotype registers medium-sized by frequency. The chain employs TRBV9 and TRBJ2-1; TCRdb picks TRBD1, but there is no DNA to check that call. Germline CDR1 is SGDLS and CDR2 is YYNGEE. The CDR3 covers 16 residues. CDR3 residues: CASSTLPGQGYNEQFF.

Measured by frequency, this clonotype is medium-sized. The chain recombines TRBV7-2 with TRBJ2-1; TCRdb outputs TRBD2, but without DNA this stays unchecked. CDR3 length: 17 residues. Per germline, CDR1 SGHTA and CDR2 FQGNSA. CDR3 amino acids: CASSFRTSGGALSEQFF.

The V and J genes are TRBV4-1 and TRBJ2-1; TCRdb selects TRBD1, and the lack of DNA leaves this call unchecked. Germline CDR1 and CDR2: MGHRA and YSYEKL. This CDR3 region has 17 residues. CDR3 sequence reads: CASSQEADRAFYNEQFF.